A selection of T cell receptor beta chains follows, all from one sample in a study of technical replicates of blood from a few donors. Some clones are missing from TCRdb's copy, which holds only in-frame ones; the method was immunoSEQ multiplex PCR. This sample has some 82,000 clones, with around 97% found just once. Sequencing was done on a sample of T cells isolated from PBMCs. The source is a human donor in good health. The CDR3 runs from the conserved cysteine through the conserved F or W. A D gene is named only where the DNA matches it firmly. Only some rows state a clone size, as once, few, many or a class for expanded clones.

clone_size: .
j_call: TRBJ2-5
v_call: TRBV10-3
d_call: TRBD2
cdr3_nt: TGTGCCATCAGTGATAGGACTAGCGGGAGGGCCGGGCGAGAGACCCAGTACTTC
cdr3_aa: CAISDRTSGRAGRETQYF

clone_size: .
j_call: TRBJ2-7
v_call: TRBV19
d_call: .
cdr3_nt: TGTGCCAGTAGTCAGACAGGCGGAGGCTACGAGCAGTACTTC
cdr3_aa: CASSQTGGGYEQYF

clone_size: .
j_call: TRBJ2-5
v_call: TRBV5-1
d_call: TRBD1
cdr3_nt: TGCGCCAGCAGCCTGACAGGGTCCGAAGAGACCCAGTACTTC
cdr3_aa: CASSLTGSEETQYF

clone_size: .
j_call: TRBJ2-5
v_call: TRBV2
d_call: TRBD1
cdr3_nt: TGTGCCAGCAGGGAACGGGACAGGGCCCAAGAGACCCAGTACTTC
cdr3_aa: CASRERDRAQETQYF

clone_size: .
j_call: TRBJ2-3
v_call: TRBV29-1
d_call: TRBD2
cdr3_nt: TGCAGCGTTGCGCCGGGACTAGCGGGGAGTAGGGATACGCAGTATTTT
cdr3_aa: CSVAPGLAGSRDTQYF

clone_size: .
j_call: TRBJ1-5
v_call: TRBV19
d_call: .
cdr3_nt: TGTGCCAGTAACTGGCGGCAGTCCAATCAGCCCCAGCATTTT
cdr3_aa: CASNWRQSNQPQHF

clone_size: .
j_call: TRBJ1-1
v_call: TRBV30
d_call: .
cdr3_nt: TGTGCAAGGCGGTCGTCGCCAGGGGTTACTGAAGCTTTCTTT
cdr3_aa: CARRSSPGVTEAFF

clone_size: .
j_call: TRBJ2-7
v_call: TRBV5-5
d_call: TRBD2
cdr3_nt: TGTGCCAGCAGCCCTTCAGCGGGAGCCTACGAGCAGTACTTC
cdr3_aa: CASSPSAGAYEQYF

clone_size: .
j_call: TRBJ2-1
v_call: TRBV9
d_call: TRBD2
cdr3_nt: TGTGCCAGCAGTGGCGGGCTAGCGGCCAATGAGCAGTTCTTC
cdr3_aa: CASSGGLAANEQFF

clone_size: .
j_call: TRBJ1-5
v_call: TRBV5-1
d_call: .
cdr3_nt: TGCGCCAGCAGCTTGCTGGGCTATCAGCCCCAGCATTTT
cdr3_aa: CASSLLGYQPQHF

clone_size: once
j_call: TRBJ2-2
v_call: TRBV9
d_call: TRBD2
cdr3_nt: TGTGCCAGCAGCGTGGGACTTGCGGAACTAGCGGGATCCGGGGAGCTGTTTTTT
cdr3_aa: CASSVGLAELAGSGELFF

clone_size: .
j_call: TRBJ2-1
v_call: TRBV5-1
d_call: TRBD2
cdr3_nt: TGCGCCAGCAGCTTGGAACTAGCGGAGGATGAGCAGTTCTTC
cdr3_aa: CASSLELAEDEQFF

clone_size: .
j_call: TRBJ2-7
v_call: TRBV28
d_call: .
cdr3_nt: TGTGCCAGCAGTTTTGGTACAGACCAGTACGAGCAGTACTTC
cdr3_aa: CASSFGTDQYEQYF

clone_size: .
j_call: TRBJ2-3
v_call: TRBV29-1
d_call: .
cdr3_nt: TGCAGCGTTGAAGATCGACTTATGGATACGCAGTATTTT
cdr3_aa: CSVEDRLMDTQYF

clone_size: .
j_call: TRBJ1-3
v_call: TRBV2
d_call: .
cdr3_nt: TGTGCCAGCAGTGAAAACACGCCCCCAGGGCGAGGAAACACCATATATTTT
cdr3_aa: CASSENTPPGRGNTIYF

clone_size: .
j_call: TRBJ2-1
v_call: TRBV29-1
d_call: .
cdr3_nt: TGCAGCGTTGACCGAGGGGGTGTCTCCTACAATGAGCAGTTCTTC
cdr3_aa: CSVDRGGVSYNEQFF

clone_size: once
j_call: TRBJ2-3
v_call: TRBV28
d_call: TRBD2
cdr3_nt: TGTGCCAGCAGTTTACCTAGCGGGTATAGCACAGATACGCAGTATTTT
cdr3_aa: CASSLPSGYSTDTQYF

clone_size: .
j_call: TRBJ2-2
v_call: TRBV30
d_call: TRBD2
cdr3_nt: TGTGCCTGGGGGGGGGAAACTACCGTTCCTCCCGGGGAGCTGTTTTTT
cdr3_aa: CAWGGETTVPPGELFF

clone_size: once
j_call: TRBJ2-5
v_call: TRBV4-1
d_call: .
cdr3_nt: TGCGCCAGCAGCCAAGGTATTCCAGAGACCCAGTACTTC
cdr3_aa: CASSQGIPETQYF